This T cell receptor (beta chain) was obtained from a study of blood T cell repertoires in COVID-19. Study in general: The United States, Italy and Spain provided the acute and convalescent COVID-19 samples. PBMCs, B-cell-depleted T cells, or T cells were the source of the cDNA or gDNA that made up the material.

Followed longitudinally, the Seattle patients had been enrolled during active infection. Germline assignment: CDR1 SGHTA and CDR2 FQGNSA. Trimming cost V 5 bases and J 5 bases, with 13 bases left between them. The CDR3 loop spans 14 amino acids. Generated by immunoSEQ multiplex PCR, the TCRdb table keeps only in-frame clones and is missing some. Of 270,000 or so clones listed, roughly 83% are singletons. The sample was peripheral blood. The chain is built from TRBV7-2 and TRBJ2-1; D is unclear. The sequence was collected from a human donor with COVID-19, enrolled during active disease. The donor label of this sample is uncertain. The CDR3 loop is CASSPRQTNNEQFF. In DNA, the CDR3 is TGTGCCAGCAGCCCACGACAAACCAACAATGAGCAGTTCTTC.